The entry that follows covers one T cell receptor beta chain sequence. Repertoires were generated with immunoSEQ multiplex PCR, while TCRdb's copy carries only in-frame clones and drops some. The data hold a few hundred thousand clones, with more than 70% observed a single time. Residents of about two dozen US areas, aged roughly 18 to 90 years, made up the participants. Allocation to cohorts depended on clinical history reported by the participants. This specimen belongs to a study of blood T cell repertoires in COVID-19. In the study overall: Spain, Italy and the United States supplied samples that represented acute and convalescent COVID-19. Sources were T cells, B-cell-depleted T cells, or PBMCs; the material itself was cDNA or gDNA.

This CDR3 region has 16 residues. Germline V lookup: CDR1 LGHNA, CDR2 YSLEER. The trim removed 0 bases at V and 6 bases at J, leaving 5 bases unmatched. This receptor was identified in a woman younger than 35 who had been exposed to COVID-19. Sequencing was performed on PBMCs or T cells enriched from blood (not recorded which). The J gene is TRBJ1-6, the V gene TRBV4-3, with 7 bases matching TRBD1. The CDR3 coding sequence is TGCGCCAGCAGCCAAGATCAGCGACAGGGTAATTCACCCCTCCACTTT. This translates into CASSQDQRQGNSPLHF.